Listed below are T cell receptor beta chains from one sample, sequenced in a study of blood T cell repertoires in COVID-19. Profiled with immunoSEQ multiplex PCR; TCRdb holds only in-frame clones, not every one. This sample has tens of thousands of clones, with around 76% found just once. Source material: peripheral blood. Receptors were obtained from a human donor in a cohort sampled during active COVID-19. Each CDR3 is given with its conserved first and last residue. A D gene is named only where the DNA matches it firmly. The size of a clone is reported for some rows only, either as once, few or many, or as a class for expanded clones.

TRBV9,TRBJ1-4,-,-,CASSVAWEDEKLFF,TGTGCCAGCAGCGTAGCTTGGGAGGATGAAAAACTGTTTTTT
TRBV5-1,TRBJ1-1,-,-,CASSLVARNTEAFF,TGCGCCAGCAGCTTGGTGGCTCGGAACACTGAAGCTTTCTTT
TRBV4-1,TRBJ1-5,few,-,CASSQDPPGANQPQHF,TGCGCCAGCAGCCAAGATCCCCCAGGGGCTAATCAGCCCCAGCATTTT
TRBV7-8,TRBJ2-1,-,-,CASSSPRVDGRTYNEQFF,TGTGCCAGCTCGTCCCCCAGGGTAGATGGGAGGACGTACAATGAGCAGTTCTTC
TRBV2,TRBJ2-1,-,TRBD1,CASSRDSYNEQFF,TGTGCCAGCAGCCGGGACAGTTACAATGAGCAGTTCTTC
TRBV2,TRBJ2-7,-,-,CASGEEGSSYEQYF,TGTGCCAGCGGAGAGGAGGGAAGCTCCTACGAGCAGTACTTC
TRBV6-6,TRBJ2-7,once,-,CASSYFQGMGYEQYF,TGTGCCAGCAGTTACTTCCAGGGAATGGGCTACGAGCAGTACTTC
TRBV30,TRBJ2-6,-,TRBD2,CAWSRGGSLWSGANVLTF,TGTGCCTGGAGCCGGGGGGGCTCGCTGTGGTCTGGGGCCAACGTCCTGACTTTC
TRBV15,TRBJ2-7,-,TRBD2,CATTPLAGNYEQYF,TGTGCCACCACCCCGCTAGCGGGGAACTACGAGCAGTACTTC
TRBV4-2,TRBJ1-2,-,-,CASSQEERYYGYTF,TGTGCCAGCAGCCAAGAAGAGCGATACTATGGCTACACCTTC
TRBV9,TRBJ2-3,-,-,CASSVEGRLHTDTQYF,TGTGCCAGCAGCGTAGAGGGGCGACTTCACACAGATACGCAGTATTTT
TRBV4-1,TRBJ2-7,-,-,CASSPGEGLAYEQYF,TGCGCCAGCAGCCCAGGTGAGGGCCTCGCCTACGAGCAGTACTTC
TRBV9,TRBJ1-4,-,-,CASSVDQGPNEKLFF,TGTGCCAGCAGCGTAGATCAGGGTCCCAATGAAAAACTGTTTTTT
TRBV7-9,TRBJ2-1,-,-,CASSTTVYNEQFF,TGTGCCAGCAGCACAACAGTCTACAATGAGCAGTTCTTC
TRBV5-1,TRBJ2-1,-,TRBD2,CASSFSGTSYNEQFF,TGCGCCAGCAGCTTTAGCGGGACTTCCTACAATGAGCAGTTCTTC
TRBV19,TRBJ1-2,-,-,CASSQRLSSYTF,TGTGCCAGTAGCCAACGCCTGAGTAGCTACACCTTC
TRBV5-4,TRBJ2-7,-,-,CASSFQGTYEQYF,TGTGCCAGCAGCTTTCAGGGTACCTACGAGCAGTACTTC
TRBV9,TRBJ1-1,few,-,CASSVASANTEAFF,TGTGCCAGCAGCGTAGCTAGCGCGAACACTGAAGCTTTCTTT
TRBV11-2,TRBJ1-1,-,TRBD1,CASSFRQGEGAEAFF,TGTGCCAGCAGCTTTCGACAGGGAGAAGGGGCTGAAGCTTTCTTT
TRBV2,TRBJ1-1,once,-,CASSQTGISLNTEAFF,TGTGCCAGCAGTCAAACAGGGATAAGTCTGAACACTGAAGCTTTCTTT
TRBV7-3,TRBJ2-1,once,TRBD1,CASSSGQGAGEQFF,TGTGCCAGCAGCTCCGGACAGGGGGCCGGAGAGCAGTTCTTC
TRBV4-2,TRBJ1-6,-,-,CASSQETGNNSPLHF,TGTGCCAGCAGCCAAGAAACAGGGAATAATTCACCCCTCCACTTT
TRBV3-1/TRBV3-2,TRBJ2-1,-,-,CASSQEGLQQFF,TGTGCCAGCAGCCAAGAGGGACTTCAGCAGTTCTTC
TRBV19,TRBJ1-5,-,-,CASGDISTQPQHF,TGTGCCAGTGGGGACATAAGCACTCAGCCCCAGCATTTT
TRBV7-9,TRBJ2-1,once,-,CASAAIGGAGNEQFF,TGTGCCAGCGCGGCCATAGGGGGGGCAGGCAATGAGCAGTTCTTC
TRBV7-2,TRBJ1-1,-,-,CASSWDGGGAEAFF,TGTGCCAGCAGCTGGGACGGCGGGGGGGCTGAAGCTTTCTTT
TRBV7-2,TRBJ1-6,-,TRBD1,CASSIQGSRGSPLHF,TGTGCCAGCAGCATACAGGGGTCGCGGGGTTCACCCCTCCACTTT
TRBV19,TRBJ1-5,-,-,CASEITGGGGPQHF,TGTGCCAGCGAGATCACTGGGGGGGGAGGACCCCAGCATTTT
TRBV4-3,TRBJ2-1,-,TRBD2,CASSQGLAGDEQFF,TGCGCCAGCAGCCAAGGACTAGCGGGGGATGAGCAGTTCTTC
TRBV7-3,TRBJ2-3,-,-,CASSFGADTQYF,TGTGCCAGCAGCTTCGGGGCAGATACGCAGTATTTT
TRBV27,TRBJ1-1,once,TRBD1,CASSLSETGNAEAFF,TGTGCCAGCAGTTTATCAGAGACAGGGAACGCTGAAGCTTTCTTT
TRBV11-2,TRBJ1-1,-,-,CASSLGQNTEAFF,TGTGCCAGCAGCTTAGGGCAGAACACTGAAGCTTTCTTT
TRBV7-2,TRBJ2-1,once,-,CASSFGITGGNEQFF,TGTGCCAGCAGCTTCGGGATTACCGGAGGCAATGAGCAGTTCTTC
TRBV20-1,TRBJ1-2,once,TRBD1,CSARDRVGYTF,TGCAGTGCAAGGGACAGGGTAGGCTACACCTTC
TRBV7-6,TRBJ2-1,-,-,CASSPSYDPSYNEQFF,TGTGCCAGCAGCCCCTCCTACGATCCGTCCTACAATGAGCAGTTCTTC
TRBV5-6,TRBJ2-7,-,TRBD2,CASSQLLASGGGYEQYF,TGTGCCAGCAGCCAACTACTAGCGAGCGGGGGCGGCTACGAGCAGTACTTC
TRBV3-1/TRBV3-2,TRBJ1-2,many,TRBD1,CASSQRAGQGGYGYTF,TGTGCCAGCAGCCAAAGGGCAGGACAGGGTGGGTATGGCTACACCTTC
TRBV29-1,TRBJ1-1,-,TRBD1,CSAYKGTAEAFF,TGCAGCGCTTATAAGGGGACAGCCGAAGCTTTCTTT
TRBV5-1,TRBJ1-1,-,TRBD1,CASSLDRGGTNTEAFF,TGCGCCAGCAGCCTTGACAGGGGTGGAACTAACACTGAAGCTTTCTTT
TRBV7-8,TRBJ1-2,-,-,CASSLLAGFGYTF,TGTGCCAGCAGCTTACTGGCAGGGTTTGGCTACACCTTC
TRBV13,TRBJ2-7,once,-,CASSLGYGGTSRSYEQYF,TGTGCCAGCAGCTTAGGCTACGGGGGGACAAGTCGTTCCTACGAGCAGTACTTC
TRBV20-1,TRBJ1-1,-,-,CSARSVTEAFF,TGCAGTGCTAGGTCAGTCACTGAAGCTTTCTTT
TRBV18,TRBJ1-5,once,-,CASSRWTLDSNQPQHF,TGTGCCAGCTCACGTTGGACACTCGATAGCAATCAGCCCCAGCATTTT